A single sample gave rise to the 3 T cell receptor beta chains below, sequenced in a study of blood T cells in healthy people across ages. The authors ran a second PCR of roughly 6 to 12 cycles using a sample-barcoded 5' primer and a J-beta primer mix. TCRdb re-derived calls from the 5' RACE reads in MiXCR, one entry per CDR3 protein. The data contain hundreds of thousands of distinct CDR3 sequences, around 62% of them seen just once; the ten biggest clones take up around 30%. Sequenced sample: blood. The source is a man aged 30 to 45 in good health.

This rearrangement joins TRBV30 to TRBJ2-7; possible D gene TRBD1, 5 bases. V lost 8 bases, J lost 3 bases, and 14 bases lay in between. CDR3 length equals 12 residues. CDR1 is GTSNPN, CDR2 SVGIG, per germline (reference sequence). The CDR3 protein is CAGAKGFYEQYF. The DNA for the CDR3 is TGTGCCGGGGCGAAAGGGTTCTACGAGCAGTACTTC.

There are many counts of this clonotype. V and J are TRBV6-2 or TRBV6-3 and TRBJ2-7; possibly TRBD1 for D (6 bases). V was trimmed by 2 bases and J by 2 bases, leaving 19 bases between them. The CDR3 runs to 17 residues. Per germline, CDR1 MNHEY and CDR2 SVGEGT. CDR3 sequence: CASSYERQAPPPYEQYF. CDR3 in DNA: TGTGCCAGCAGTTACGAACGACAGGCACCCCCCCCCTACGAGCAGTACTTC.

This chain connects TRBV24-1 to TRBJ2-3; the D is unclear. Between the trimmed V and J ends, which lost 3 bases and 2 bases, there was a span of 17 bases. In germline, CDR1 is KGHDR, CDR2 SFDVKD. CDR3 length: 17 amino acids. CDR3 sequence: CATSDGVQRLYTDTQYF. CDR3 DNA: TGTGCCACCAGTGATGGGGTACAACGACTTTACACAGATACGCAGTATTTT.